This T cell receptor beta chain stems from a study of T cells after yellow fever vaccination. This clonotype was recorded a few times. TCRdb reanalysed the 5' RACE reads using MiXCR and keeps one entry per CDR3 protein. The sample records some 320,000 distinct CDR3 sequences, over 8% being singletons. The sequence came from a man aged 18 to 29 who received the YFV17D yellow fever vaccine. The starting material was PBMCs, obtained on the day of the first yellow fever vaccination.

The DNA for the CDR3 is TGCGCCAGCAGCCAAGATTCTTTGCGGATCTCTGGAAACACCATATATTTT. This gives the protein CASSQDSLRISGNTIYF. This sequence joins TRBV4-3 and TRBJ1-3, with D unclear. Trimming shortened V by 0 bases and J by 0 bases, and 12 bases separated the two germline ends. Looked up from germline, CDR1 is LGHNA and CDR2 is YSLEER. The CDR3 is 17 residues long.